The clone carrying this T cell receptor beta chain rates as medium-sized. Its antigen is as yet unknown. This entry is derived from a study of vaccination and CD4 T cells after COVID-19. The Oncomine TCR Beta short-read assay was applied to DNA of cultured CD4+ T cells. Using its own MiXCR run on the PCR reads, TCRdb lists one record per CDR3 protein. Of under 20,000 distinct CDR3 sequences listed, roughly two fifths are singletons. Sample treatment: roughly 10-day PBMC culture with coronavirus spike peptide pools or control peptides (ViraFEST assay). The TCR comes from a human donor who had recovered from COVID-19. The sequencing here drew on CD4+ T cells from blood, cultured in vitro, taken before SARS-CoV-2 vaccination.

The CDR3 bases are TGTGCCAGCGGGTCTAGAACTACACCCCTCCACTTT. It yields the protein CASGSRTTPLHF. J is TRBJ1-6 and V is TRBV6-1, with D unclear. V was clipped by 8 bases and J by 11 bases, with 13 bases between them. CDR1 MNHNS and CDR2 SASEGT come from the germline V gene. CDR3 length: 12 residues.